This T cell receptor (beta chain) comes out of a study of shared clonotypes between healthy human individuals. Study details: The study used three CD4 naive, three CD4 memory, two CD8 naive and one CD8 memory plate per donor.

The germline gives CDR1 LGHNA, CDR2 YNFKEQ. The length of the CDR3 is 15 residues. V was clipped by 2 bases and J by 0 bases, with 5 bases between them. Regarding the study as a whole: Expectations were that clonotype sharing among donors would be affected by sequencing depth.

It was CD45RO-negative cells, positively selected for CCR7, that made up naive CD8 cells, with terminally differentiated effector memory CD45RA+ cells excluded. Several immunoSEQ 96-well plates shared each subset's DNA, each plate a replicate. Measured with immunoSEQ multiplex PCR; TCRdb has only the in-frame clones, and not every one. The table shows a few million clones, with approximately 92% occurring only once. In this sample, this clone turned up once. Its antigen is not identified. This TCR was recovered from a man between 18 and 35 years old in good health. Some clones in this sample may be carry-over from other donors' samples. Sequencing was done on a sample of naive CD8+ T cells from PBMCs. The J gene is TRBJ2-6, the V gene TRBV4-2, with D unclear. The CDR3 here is CASSQPGSGANVLTF. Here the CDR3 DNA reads TGTGCCAGCAGCCAACCCGGCTCTGGGGCCAACGTCCTGACTTTC.